The sequence of this TCR beta chain was determined in a study of CD8+CD57+ T cells in acquired aplastic anemia. Study-level findings and limits: Significant differences in CD8+ Simpson's diversity were not observed between patients and controls.

Germline CDR1 MNHEY, CDR2 SMNVEV (reference sequence). This CDR3 region has 13 residues. The ends were cut back, 0 bases at V and 6 bases at J, with 6 bases in the middle. Genomic DNA, serving as template, underwent TCR beta VDJ and CDR3 profiling. TCRdb reprocessed the reads with MiXCR, giving one entry per CDR3 protein. The sample carries more than 150,000 distinct CDR3 sequences, about half recorded once. Patients selected for sequencing had displayed CD8+CD57+ cell expansion by flow cytometry. No patient had been given any therapy when blood was sampled. Regarding this clonotype: Its antigen is as yet unknown.

The TCR comes from a human donor with aplastic anemia. The chain couples TRBV27 to TRBJ1-5; D ambiguous. The source material was sorted CD4+, CD8+, or CD8+CD57+ T cells (not recorded which) from PBMCs. The CDR3 reads CASSLSVGQPQHF. In DNA, the CDR3 is TGTGCCAGCAGTTTATCGGTTGGTCAGCCCCAGCATTTT.